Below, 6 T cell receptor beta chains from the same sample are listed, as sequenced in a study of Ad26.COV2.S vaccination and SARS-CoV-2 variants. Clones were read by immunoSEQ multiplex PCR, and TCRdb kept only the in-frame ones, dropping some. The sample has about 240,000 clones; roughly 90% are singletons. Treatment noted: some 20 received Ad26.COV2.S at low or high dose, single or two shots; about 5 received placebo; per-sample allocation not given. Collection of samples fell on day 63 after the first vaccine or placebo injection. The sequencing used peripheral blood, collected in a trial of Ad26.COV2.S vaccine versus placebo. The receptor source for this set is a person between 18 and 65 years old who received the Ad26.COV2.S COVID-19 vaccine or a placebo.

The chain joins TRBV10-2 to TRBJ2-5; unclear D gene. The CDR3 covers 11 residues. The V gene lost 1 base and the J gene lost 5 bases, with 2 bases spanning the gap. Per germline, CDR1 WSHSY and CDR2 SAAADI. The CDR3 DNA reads TGCGCCAGCAGTGAGTTGGAGACCCAGTACTTC. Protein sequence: CASSELETQYF.

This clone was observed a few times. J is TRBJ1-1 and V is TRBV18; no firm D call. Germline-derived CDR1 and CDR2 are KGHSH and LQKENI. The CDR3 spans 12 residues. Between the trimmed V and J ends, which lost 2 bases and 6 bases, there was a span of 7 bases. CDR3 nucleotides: TGTGCCAGCTCACCAGACGTTTCTGAAGCTTTCTTT. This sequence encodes CASSPDVSEAFF. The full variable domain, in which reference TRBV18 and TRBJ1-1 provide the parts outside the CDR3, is NAGVMQNPRHLVRRRGQEARLRCSPMKGHSHVYWYRQLPEEGLKFMVYLQKENIIDESGMPKERFSAEFPKEGPSILRIQQVVRGDSAAYFCASSPDVSEAFFGQGTRLTVV.

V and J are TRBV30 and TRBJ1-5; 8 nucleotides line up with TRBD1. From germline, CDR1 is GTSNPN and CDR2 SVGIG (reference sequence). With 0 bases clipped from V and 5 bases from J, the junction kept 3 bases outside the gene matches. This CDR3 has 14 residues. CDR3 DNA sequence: TGTGCCTGGAGTGTAGACAGGGGTCATCAGCCCCAGCATTTT. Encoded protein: CAWSVDRGHQPQHF.

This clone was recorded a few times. This CDR3 is CASSERASNQPQHF. Written as DNA, the CDR3 is TGTGCCAGCAGTGAGAGGGCAAGCAATCAGCCCCAGCATTTT. This rearrangement joins TRBV2 to TRBJ1-5; D remains ambiguous. The germline V and J ends were trimmed by 3 bases and 1 base, with 7 bases remaining between them. CDR1 is SNHLY and CDR2 is FYNNEI in the germline V gene. The CDR3 has 14 residues.

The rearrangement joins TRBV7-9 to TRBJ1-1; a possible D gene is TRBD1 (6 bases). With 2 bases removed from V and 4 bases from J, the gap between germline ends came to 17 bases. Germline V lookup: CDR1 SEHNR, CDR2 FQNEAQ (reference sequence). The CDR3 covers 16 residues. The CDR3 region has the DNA TGTGCCAGCAGCTTAAAATCAGGAGGGGGGACCACTGAAGCTTTCTTT. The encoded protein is CASSLKSGGGTTEAFF.

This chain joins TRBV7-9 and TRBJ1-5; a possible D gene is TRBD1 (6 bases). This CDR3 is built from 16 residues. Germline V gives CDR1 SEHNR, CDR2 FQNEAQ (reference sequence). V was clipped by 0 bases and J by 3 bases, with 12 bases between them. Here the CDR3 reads CASSLALGGPNQPQHF. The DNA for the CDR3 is TGTGCCAGCAGCTTAGCCCTCGGGGGCCCCAATCAGCCCCAGCATTTT.